A selection of T cell receptor beta chains follows, all from one sample in a study of regulatory T cells in long-lasting Graves disease. TCRdb used MiXCR to reprocess the multiplex PCR reads, holding one entry per CDR3 protein. The sample lists 400,000 to 450,000 distinct CDR3 sequences; 14% to 15% were seen once. This sample also belongs to another study, concerning T cells in Graves' hyperthyroidism and ophthalmopathy.

The starting material was peripheral blood mononuclear cells (PBMCs), obtained at new diagnosis, from a patient treated with antithyroid drugs. Receptors were obtained from a woman in her 30s with Graves disease. The conserved cysteine and the conserved F or W are not part of the CDR3 here.

j_call,v_call,cdr3_aa
TRBJ1-5,TRBV20-1,SARPPGQVDQPQH
TRBJ2-3,TRBV18,ASSPTPLAGPPADTQY
TRBJ1-2,TRBV18,ASSPTTATNYGYT
TRBJ2-3,TRBV10-3,AIRDPTDMQY
TRBJ2-1,TRBV27,ASSFVSDGEQF
TRBJ2-3,TRBV5-1,ASSLVGRTTDTQY
TRBJ2-2,TRBV5-4,ASSRGQGSDTGELF
TRBJ1-1,TRBV12-3/TRBV12-4,ASNQQVSNTEAF
TRBJ1-5,TRBV24-1,ATSGKRQDNQPQH
TRBJ1-4,TRBV7-9,ASSIPTGGSEKLF
TRBJ2-1,TRBV5-1,ASSHTGLDNEQF
TRBJ1-2,TRBV29-1,SVAGTGFGYT
TRBJ1-2,TRBV4-1,ASSQPPRGTYGYT
TRBJ2-1,TRBV18,ASSPMAGEPNEQF
TRBJ2-5,TRBV12-3/TRBV12-4,ASSYWTDQETQY
TRBJ2-1,TRBV7-9,ASSSLRSNEQF
TRBJ2-2,TRBV20-1,SARRGRGTGELF
TRBJ2-1,TRBV18,ASRKAHGYNEQF
TRBJ2-3,TRBV12-3/TRBV12-4,ASSFGTRADTQY
TRBJ1-6,TRBV18,ASSRGTPGDSPLH
TRBJ2-1,TRBV28,ASSSGQGAPGGRNEQF
TRBJ1-1,TRBV12-5,ASGLRTGMTEAF
TRBJ2-7,TRBV20-1,SARTSALGYEQY
.,TRBV19,ASSEKIGYEQY
TRBJ2-7,TRBV2,ASSTPPSGNAYEQY
TRBJ2-7,TRBV11-2,ASSLAGNRHEQY
TRBJ2-3,TRBV5-6,ASNLNTDTQY
TRBJ2-7,TRBV10-1,ASSGFGDRGYEQY
TRBJ2-1,TRBV20-1,SAHTGENEQF
TRBJ1-1,TRBV5-1,ASSLGAALEAF
TRBJ2-7,TRBV9,ASSVGGSGALAYEQY
TRBJ2-5,TRBV11-2,AGSLRNYQQETQY
TRBJ1-5,TRBV29-1,SVEDRVEQQPQH
TRBJ2-7,TRBV3-1,ASSGAGTSLPYEQY
TRBJ2-2,TRBV6-1,ASSIDPLGGRSGELF
TRBJ2-3,TRBV28,ASRRAQGTDTQY
TRBJ2-5,TRBV10-3,AISSVLAERSIQETQY
TRBJ2-1,TRBV2,ASSEVPLAVSYNEQF
TRBJ1-5,TRBV4-1,ASSQGGSNSNQPQH
TRBJ1-4,TRBV12-3/TRBV12-4,ASRTGGTNEKLF
TRBJ1-5,TRBV6-1,ASTGLVNQPQH
TRBJ2-1,TRBV9,ASSVGIAVYNEQF
TRBJ2-3,TRBV7-9,ASSPVVMGDTDTQY
TRBJ2-2,TRBV6-2/TRBV6-3,ASSYNTRLAGPPTGELF
TRBJ2-7,TRBV5-4,ASSLKGLPLYEQY
TRBJ2-5,TRBV7-9,ASSLPGFEETQY
TRBJ1-2,TRBV9,ASSGTDSFYGYT
TRBJ2-2,TRBV5-1,ASKENTGELF
TRBJ2-5,TRBV7-6,ASSLAGGSGGTQY
TRBJ2-3,TRBV2,ASSESAEGWEDTQY
TRBJ2-7,TRBV7-9,ASSLGLAGDYEQY
TRBJ2-1,TRBV9,ASSVEGGTYNEQF
TRBJ1-1,TRBV28,ASRTSISEAF
TRBJ2-7,TRBV29-1,SVKPSGLPLEQY
TRBJ1-5,TRBV27,ASRRTGNNQPQH
TRBJ2-1,TRBV28,ASSLWRGATNEQF
TRBJ2-1,TRBV9,ASSVDSGNNEQF
TRBJ2-1,TRBV3-1,ASSQVRLAGGSYNEQF
TRBJ2-5,TRBV3-1,ASRKGQETQY
TRBJ1-2,TRBV6-1,ASSETGGSYGYT